Following are 29 T cell receptor beta chains from one sample sequenced in a study of shared clonotypes between healthy human individuals. The repertoire was sequenced with immunoSEQ multiplex PCR; TCRdb's copy has only in-frame clones and lacks some. Of around 2.5 million clones listed, approximately 93% were seen once; the top ten hold approximately 0.35%. The material sequenced was naive CD4+ T cells from PBMCs. Subset of the sample: CD45RA+ positively selected. The receptors shown here come from a man younger than 35 in good health. Some clones in this sample may be carry-over from other donors' samples.

In its sample, this clone was seen once. The J gene is TRBJ2-2, the V gene TRBV28, with no clear D. Germline lookup yields CDR1 MDHEN and CDR2 SYDVKM. The CDR3 extends over 13 amino acids. Trimming shortened V by 8 bases and J by 0 bases, and 7 bases separated the two germline ends. CDR3 amino acids: CASGDPNTGELFF. CDR3 nucleotides: TGTGCCAGCGGCGACCCGAACACCGGGGAGCTGTTTTTT. The full variable domain, completed using reference TRBV28 and TRBJ2-2, is DVKVTQSSRYLVKRTGEKVFLECVQDMDHENMFWYRQDPGLGLRLIYFSYDVKMKEKGDIPEGYSVSREKKERFSLILESASTNQTSMYLCASGDPNTGELFFGEGSRLTVL.

The rearrangement links TRBV5-4 to TRBJ2-3; no clear D gene. CDR1 and CDR2 (germline): SGHNT, YYREEE (reference sequence). Trimming cost V 6 bases and J 3 bases, with 11 bases left between them. The CDR3 consists of 13 residues. In DNA, the CDR3 is TGTGCCAGCACCATCCTGTGGACAGATACGCAGTATTTT. Its protein product is CASTILWTDTQYF.

The chain uses TRBV18 and TRBJ1-5; D is ambiguous. Germline V gene lookup returns CDR1 KGHSH and CDR2 LQKENI. Between the trimmed V and J ends, which lost 5 bases and 0 bases, there was a span of 8 bases. The CDR3 runs to 14 residues. Here the CDR3 reads CASSSSYSNQPQHF. CDR3 sequence (DNA): TGTGCCAGCTCATCCAGCTATAGCAATCAGCCCCAGCATTTT.

This clone was detected only once. The chain couples TRBV12-5 to TRBJ2-3, with TRBD2 as a possible D gene (6 bases). The CDR3 runs 13 residues. V was trimmed by 2 bases and J by 6 bases, leaving 9 bases between them. CDR1 is LGHNT, CDR2 FRNRAP, per germline. The CDR3: CASGLMGGDTQYF. CDR3 bases: TGTGCTAGTGGTTTGATGGGAGGCGATACGCAGTATTTT. The full variable domain, completed using reference TRBV12-5 and TRBJ2-3, is DARVTQTPRHKVTEMGQEVTMRCQPILGHNTVFWYRQTMMQGLELLAYFRNRAPLDDSGMPKDRFSAEMPDATLATLKIQPSEPRDSAVYFCASGLMGGDTQYFGPGTRLTVL.

The chain combines TRBV11-2 with TRBJ2-3; 9 bases line up with TRBD2. Germline-derived CDR1 and CDR2 are SGHAT and FQNNGV. This CDR3 comprises 15 residues. The J segment lost 1 base and the V segment lost 5 bases, leaving 4 bases of the junction unmatched. The CDR3 coding sequence is TGTGCCAGCAGCCCATGGACTAGCGGCACAGATACGCAGTATTTT. Protein: CASSPWTSGTDTQYF.

The V call is TRBV11-3, the J call TRBJ2-2, with no clear D. Trimming removed 3 bases at V and 1 base at J, with 6 bases between. This CDR3 spans 14 amino acids. Per the germline V gene, CDR1 is SGHNT and CDR2 is YENEEA. DNA of the CDR3: TGTGCCAGCAGCTTCATCAGGAACACCGGGGAGCTGTTTTTT. Translation gives CASSFIRNTGELFF. Using reference TRBV11-3 and TRBJ2-2 for the parts outside the CDR3, the full variable domain is EAGVVQSPRYKIIEKKQPVAFWCNPISGHNTLYWYLQNLGQGPELLIRYENEEAVDDSQLPKDRFSAERLKGVDSTLKIQPAELGDSAVYLCASSFIRNTGELFFGEGSRLTVL.

This clone showed up just once. This rearrangement joins TRBV28 to TRBJ1-5; D call uncertain. Deletions cut 3 bases from V and 2 bases from J, with 11 bases between. There are 15 residues in the CDR3. In germline, CDR1 is MDHEN, CDR2 SYDVKM. CDR3 coding DNA: TGTGCCAGCAGTTTTTTTCCGGGAGGCAATCAGCCCCAGCATTTT. Encoded protein: CASSFFPGGNQPQHF.

This chain joins TRBV7-9 and TRBJ2-1; D gene uncertain. The V end was cut by 5 bases, the J end by 5 bases, with 7 bases between. The V gene's germline CDR1 is SEHNR and CDR2 FQNEAQ (reference sequence). The CDR3 totals 12 residues. The CDR3 bases are TGTGCCAGCAGCGGCGGAAACAATGAGCAGTTCTTC. Amino acid sequence: CASSGGNNEQFF.

The V gene is TRBV6-4, the J gene TRBJ1-3, with a possible D match to TRBD1 (5 bases). The ends were cut back, 2 bases at V and 0 bases at J, with 20 bases in the middle. This CDR3 region has 19 residues. CDR1 is MRHNA and CDR2 is SNTAGT in the germline V gene. CDR3 in DNA: TGTGCCAGCAGTGACGGCCCCCGCAGGGCCCTGAGCTCTGGAAACACCATATATTTT. Translation gives CASSDGPRRALSSGNTIYF.

The gene calls are TRBV15 and TRBJ2-3, with unresolved D. CDR1 and CDR2 (germline): LNHNV, YYDKDF (reference sequence). Trimming took 4 bases from V and 3 from J, leaving 5 bases between them. The CDR3 has 12 amino acids. CDR3 sequence (DNA): TGTGCCACCAGCATTGTTACAGATACGCAGTATTTT. Its translation: CATSIVTDTQYF. The variable domain in full, completed from reference TRBV15 and TRBJ2-3, reads DAMVIQNPRYQVTQFGKPVTLSCSQTLNHNVMYWYQQKSSQAPKLLFHYYDKDFNNEADTPDNFQSRRPNTSFCFLDIRSPGLGDTAMYLCATSIVTDTQYFGPGTRLTVL.

Only a few counts were recorded for this clone. The gene calls are TRBV28 and TRBJ2-1; D call uncertain. In germline, CDR1 is MDHEN, CDR2 SYDVKM. The CDR3 extends over 15 amino acids. Between the trimmed V and J ends, which lost 4 bases and 3 bases, there was a span of 13 bases. The CDR3 DNA sequence: TGTGCCAGCAGTTCCCAGCTAACTCTCTACAATGAGCAGTTCTTC. This gives the protein CASSSQLTLYNEQFF.

A word on this clone: A read error may produce the germline difference seen at one junction end. Within the sample, other DNA sequences also encode this same CDR3. The rearrangement uses TRBV7-2 and TRBJ2-3, with TRBD2 as a possible D gene (5 bases). The CDR3 contains 12 residues. CDR1 is SGHTA and CDR2 is FQGNSA in the germline V gene. The CDR3 DNA reads TGTGCCAGCAGCCTAGCCGGAAATACGCAGTATTTT. Its translation: CASSLAGNTQYF.

The V gene is TRBV19, the J gene TRBJ2-5, with no clear D. Germline loops: CDR1 LNHDA, CDR2 SQIVND (reference sequence). The V end was cut by 5 bases, the J end by 4 bases, with 14 bases between. CDR3 length: 14 residues. CDR3: CASSGMALGETQYF. CDR3 sequence (DNA): TGTGCCAGTAGTGGGATGGCCCTAGGAGAGACCCAGTACTTC.

The rearrangement joins TRBV28 to TRBJ2-3; D gene ambiguous. Germline CDR1 MDHEN, CDR2 SYDVKM. The V gene lost 4 bases and the J gene lost 5 bases, with 13 bases spanning the gap. The CDR3 covers 14 residues. The DNA of the CDR3 is TGTGCCAGCAGTTCAAGCCTTCCCAGAGATACGCAGTATTTT. Its translation: CASSSSLPRDTQYF.

For this clone: The sample contains more than one DNA sequence encoding this CDR3. The rearrangement uses TRBV7-2 and TRBJ1-2; 8 nucleotides align to TRBD1. The CDR3 is made up of 13 amino acids. Germline CDR1 SGHTA, CDR2 FQGNSA. Trimming at V came to 4 bases and at J to 4 bases, leaving 2 bases not matched to a gene. CDR3 nucleotides: TGTGCCAGCAGCTCTGGACAGGGCTATGGCTACACCTTC. Amino acid sequence: CASSSGQGYGYTF.

J is TRBJ1-1 and V is TRBV15; D is possibly TRBD1 (5 bases). V gave up 1 base and J gave up 6 bases, with 15 bases separating them. CDR1 is LNHNV, CDR2 YYDKDF, per germline (reference sequence). CDR3 length: 15 amino acids. The CDR3 loop is CATSRAGRAFAEAFF. In nucleotides, the CDR3 is TGTGCCACCAGCAGAGCCGGCAGGGCGTTTGCTGAAGCTTTCTTT. The full variable domain, completed using reference TRBV15 and TRBJ1-1, is DAMVIQNPRYQVTQFGKPVTLSCSQTLNHNVMYWYQQKSSQAPKLLFHYYDKDFNNEADTPDNFQSRRPNTSFCFLDIRSPGLGDTAMYLCATSRAGRAFAEAFFGQGTRLTVV.

V gene TRBV27 combines with J gene TRBJ2-1, with D possibly TRBD2 on 5 matching bases. The V end lost 3 bases, the J end lost 2 bases, and 8 bases lay between the germline ends. Germline V gene data show CDR1 as MNHEY and CDR2 as SMNVEV (reference sequence). CDR3 length equals 14 residues. The CDR3 loop reads CASSFFGTYNEQFF. The CDR3 coding sequence is TGTGCCAGCAGTTTTTTCGGGACCTACAATGAGCAGTTCTTC.

The chain recombines TRBV10-3 with TRBJ2-6; D is undetermined. The CDR3 loop spans 15 amino acids. CDR1 is ENHRY, CDR2 SYGVKD, per germline. Trimming left V 2 bases short and J 2 bases short, with 7 bases between. In DNA, the CDR3 is TGTGCCATCAGTGAGAGGGTGGCTGGGGCCAACGTCCTGACTTTC. This encodes CAISERVAGANVLTF.

This clone was detected only a few times. Distinct nucleotide sequences in the sample also encode this CDR3. This chain uses TRBV6-6 with TRBJ1-2; no reliable D call. CDR1 is MNHNY and CDR2 is SVGAGI in the germline V gene (reference sequence). The CDR3 loop spans 11 amino acids. With 6 bases removed from V and 4 bases from J, the gap between germline ends came to 6 bases. CDR3 nucleotides: TGTGCCAGCAGCCCCGGCTATGGCTACACCTTC. Residues: CASSPGYGYTF.

The rearrangement uses TRBV5-6 and TRBJ2-7, with 7 nucleotides matching TRBD1. Germline values: CDR1 SGHDT, CDR2 YYEEEE. After removal of 4 bases from V and 3 bases from J, the junction contained 4 bases not matched to a gene. This CDR3 contains 13 residues. The CDR3 region has the DNA TGTGCCAGCAGCGCAGGACAGGTCTACGAGCAGTACTTC. Its protein is CASSAGQVYEQYF. Based on the CDR3 plus reference TRBV5-6 and TRBJ2-7, the full variable domain is DAGVTQSPTHLIKTRGQQVTLRCSPKSGHDTVSWYQQALGQGPQFIFQYYEEEERQRGNFPDRFSGHQFPNYSSELNVNALLLGDSALYLCASSAGQVYEQYFGPGTRLTVT.

This clone was detected a few times. The chain couples TRBV19 to TRBJ2-7, with 7 bases identical to TRBD2. The CDR3 is 15 amino acids. V was clipped by 4 bases and J by 2 bases; unmatched bases: 8. Germline-derived CDR1 and CDR2 are LNHDA and SQIVND (reference sequence). The CDR3 loop reads CASSRGGQEPYEQYF. CDR3 nucleotide sequence: TGTGCCAGTAGTAGGGGAGGGCAGGAACCCTACGAGCAGTACTTC.

This chain links TRBV28 with TRBJ2-1; D perhaps matches TRBD1 (6 bases). CDR1 and CDR2 (germline): MDHEN, SYDVKM. The V gene lost 7 bases and the J gene lost 0 bases, with 10 bases spanning the gap. The CDR3 totals 14 residues. Written as DNA, the CDR3 is TGTGCCAGCAAGGACAGAAGCTCCTACAATGAGCAGTTCTTC. It encodes CASKDRSSYNEQFF.

The chain uses TRBV10-3 and TRBJ2-1, with D hard to call. The CDR3 has 16 residues. CDR1 is ENHRY and CDR2 is SYGVKD in the germline V gene. V was clipped by 4 bases and J by 0 bases, with 13 bases between them. The CDR3, as DNA: TGTGCCATCAGTGTTGAGCTGACGTACTCCTACAATGAGCAGTTCTTC. Amino acid sequence: CAISVELTYSYNEQFF.

This rearrangement joins TRBV14 to TRBJ2-7, with no clear D. V was shortened by 1 base and J by 6 bases, with 10 bases between the two germline ends. Germline V lookup: CDR1 SGHDN, CDR2 FVKESK. This CDR3 spans 13 amino acids. The CDR3 is CASSQGSWGEQYF. The CDR3 nucleotides read TGTGCCAGCAGCCAAGGTTCTTGGGGCGAGCAGTACTTC.

Remarks on this clone: Additional DNA sequences in this sample encode the identical CDR3. This rearrangement joins TRBV4-1 to TRBJ1-2; 9 bases match TRBD1. V lost 3 bases and J lost 7; bases outside the gene matches: 3. The germline V gene has CDR1 MGHRA and CDR2 YSYEKL. CDR3 size: 13 residues. The CDR3: CASSQRDRAGYTF. CDR3 in DNA: TGCGCCAGCAGCCAGAGGGACAGGGCTGGCTACACCTTC.

This sequence joins TRBV11-2 and TRBJ2-7, with TRBD2 matching over 9 bases. The trim removed 5 bases at V and 2 bases at J, leaving 10 bases unmatched. The CDR3 has 16 amino acids. The germline V gene has CDR1 SGHAT and CDR2 FQNNGV. The CDR3 region has the DNA TGTGCCAGCAGCCTACCCCGGGCTAGCGGGGCCTACGAGCAGTACTTC. As protein: CASSLPRASGAYEQYF.

This clone appeared a single time. V and J are TRBV11-2 and TRBJ2-6, with D unclear. The CDR3 sequence is 15 residues long. V was shortened by 5 bases and J by 4 bases, with 12 bases between the two germline ends. Germline lookup yields CDR1 SGHAT and CDR2 FQNNGV. CDR3 sequence (DNA): TGTGCCAGCAGCGGGATCTTGCGCGGGGCCAACGTCCTGACTTTC. Its translation: CASSGILRGANVLTF.

A remark on this clone: Other DNA sequences in the same sample also yield this CDR3. V gene TRBV28 combines with J gene TRBJ2-1, with D possibly being TRBD2 (5 bases). Germline V gives CDR1 MDHEN, CDR2 SYDVKM. Trimming left V 6 bases short and J 0 bases short, with 9 bases between. This CDR3 has 14 amino acids. CDR3 amino acids: CASRSGGSYNEQFF. CDR3 DNA: TGTGCCAGCAGGAGCGGAGGCTCCTACAATGAGCAGTTCTTC.

This chain uses TRBV4-2 with TRBJ2-5; D could derive from TRBD1 or TRBD2 (5 bases each). Trimming pared 4 bases from V and 6 bases from J, leaving 15 bases between. The CDR3 loop spans 14 amino acids. In germline, CDR1 is LGHNA, CDR2 YNFKEQ. CDR3 sequence reads: CASSPRDAIKTQYF. The CDR3 DNA follows: TGTGCCAGCAGCCCCCGGGACGCCATAAAGACCCAGTACTTC.